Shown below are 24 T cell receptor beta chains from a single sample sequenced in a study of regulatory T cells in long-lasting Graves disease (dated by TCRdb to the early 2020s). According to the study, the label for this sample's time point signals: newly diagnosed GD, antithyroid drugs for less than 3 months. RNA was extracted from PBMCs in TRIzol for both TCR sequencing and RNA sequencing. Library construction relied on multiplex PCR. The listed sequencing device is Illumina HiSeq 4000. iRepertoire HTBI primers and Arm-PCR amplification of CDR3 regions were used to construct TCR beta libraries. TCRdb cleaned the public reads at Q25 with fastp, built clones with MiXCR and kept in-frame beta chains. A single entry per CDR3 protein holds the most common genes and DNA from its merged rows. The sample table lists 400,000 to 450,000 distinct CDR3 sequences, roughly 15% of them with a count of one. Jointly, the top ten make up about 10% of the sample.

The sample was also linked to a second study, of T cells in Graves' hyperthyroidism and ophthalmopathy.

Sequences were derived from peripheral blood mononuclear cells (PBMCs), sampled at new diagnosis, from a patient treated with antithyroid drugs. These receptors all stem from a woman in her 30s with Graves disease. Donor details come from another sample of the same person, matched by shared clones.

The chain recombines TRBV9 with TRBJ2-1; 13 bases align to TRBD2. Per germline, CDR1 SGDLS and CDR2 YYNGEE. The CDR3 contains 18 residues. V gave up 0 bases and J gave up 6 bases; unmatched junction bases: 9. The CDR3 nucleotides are TGTGCCAGCAGCGTAGATTCACTAGCGGGAGGGTGGGGCAATGAGCAGTTCTTC. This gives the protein CASSVDSLAGGWGNEQFF.

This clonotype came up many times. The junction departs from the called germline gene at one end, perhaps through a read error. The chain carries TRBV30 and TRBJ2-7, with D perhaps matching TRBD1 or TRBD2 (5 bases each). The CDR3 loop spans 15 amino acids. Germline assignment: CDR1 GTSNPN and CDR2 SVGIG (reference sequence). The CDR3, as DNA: TGTGTCTGGAGTGCGTTGGCAGGGAGCCCCTACGAGCAGTACTTC. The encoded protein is CVWSALAGSPYEQYF.

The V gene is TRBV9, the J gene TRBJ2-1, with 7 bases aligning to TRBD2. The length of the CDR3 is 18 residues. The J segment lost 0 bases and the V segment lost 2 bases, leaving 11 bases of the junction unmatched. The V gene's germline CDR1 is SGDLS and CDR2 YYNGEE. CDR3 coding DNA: TGTGCCAGCAGCGTTGGTGGCGGGAGAACGAGCTCCTACAATGAGCAGTTCTTC. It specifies CASSVGGGRTSSYNEQFF.

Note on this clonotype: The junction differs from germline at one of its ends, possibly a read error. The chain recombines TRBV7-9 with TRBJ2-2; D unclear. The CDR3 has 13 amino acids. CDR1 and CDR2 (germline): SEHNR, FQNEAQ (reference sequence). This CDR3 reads CASTLLTTGELFF. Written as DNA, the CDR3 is TGTGCCAGCACCTTACTTACCACCGGGGAGCTGTTTTTT.

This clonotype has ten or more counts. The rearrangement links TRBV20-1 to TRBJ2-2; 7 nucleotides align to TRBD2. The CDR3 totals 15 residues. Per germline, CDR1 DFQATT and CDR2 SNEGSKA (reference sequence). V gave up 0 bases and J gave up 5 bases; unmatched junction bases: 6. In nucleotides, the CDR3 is TGCAGTGCTAGAGAAGGTGCGGGAGATACCGGGGAGCTGTTTTTT. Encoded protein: CSAREGAGDTGELFF.

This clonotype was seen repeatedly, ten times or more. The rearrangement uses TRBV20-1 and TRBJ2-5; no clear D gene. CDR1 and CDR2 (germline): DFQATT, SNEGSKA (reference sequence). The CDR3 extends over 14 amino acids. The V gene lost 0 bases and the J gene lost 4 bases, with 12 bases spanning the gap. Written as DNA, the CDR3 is TGCAGTGCTAGAGATTACCAAGAAGGAGAGACCCAGTACTTC. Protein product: CSARDYQEGETQYF.

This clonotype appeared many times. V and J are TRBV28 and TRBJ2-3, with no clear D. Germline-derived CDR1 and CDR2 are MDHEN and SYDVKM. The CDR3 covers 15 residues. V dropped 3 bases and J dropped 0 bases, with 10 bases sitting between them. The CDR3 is CASSFRLPSTDTQYF. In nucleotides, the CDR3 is TGTGCCAGCAGTTTTAGACTTCCTAGCACAGATACGCAGTATTTT.

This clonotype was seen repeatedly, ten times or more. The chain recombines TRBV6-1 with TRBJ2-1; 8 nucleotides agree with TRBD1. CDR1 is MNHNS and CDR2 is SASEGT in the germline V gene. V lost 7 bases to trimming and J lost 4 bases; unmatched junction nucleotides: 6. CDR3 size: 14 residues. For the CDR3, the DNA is TGTGCCAGCAACCTGGACAGGGTATACAATGAGCAGTTCTTC. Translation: CASNLDRVYNEQFF.

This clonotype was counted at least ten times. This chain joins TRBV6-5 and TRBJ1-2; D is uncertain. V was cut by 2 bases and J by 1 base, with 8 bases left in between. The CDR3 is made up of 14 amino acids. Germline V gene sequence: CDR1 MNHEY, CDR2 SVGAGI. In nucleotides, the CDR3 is TGTGCCAGCAGTTACCTCATGGGTAACTATGGCTACACCTTC. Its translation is CASSYLMGNYGYTF.

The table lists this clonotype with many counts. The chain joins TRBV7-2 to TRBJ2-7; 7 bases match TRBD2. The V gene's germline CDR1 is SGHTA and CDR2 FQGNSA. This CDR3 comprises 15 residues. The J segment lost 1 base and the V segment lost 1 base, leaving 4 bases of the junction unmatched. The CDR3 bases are TGTGCCAGCAGCTTAGGGCCTAGCGGTTCCTACGAGCAGTACTTC. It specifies CASSLGPSGSYEQYF.

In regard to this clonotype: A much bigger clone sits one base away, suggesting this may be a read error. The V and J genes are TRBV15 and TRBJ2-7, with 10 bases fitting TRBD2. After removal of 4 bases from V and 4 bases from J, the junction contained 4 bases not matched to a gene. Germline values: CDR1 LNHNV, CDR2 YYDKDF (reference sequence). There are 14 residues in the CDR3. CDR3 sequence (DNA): TGTGCCACCAGCACTAGCGGGAGTACATACGAGCAGTACTTC. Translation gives CATSTSGSTYEQYF.

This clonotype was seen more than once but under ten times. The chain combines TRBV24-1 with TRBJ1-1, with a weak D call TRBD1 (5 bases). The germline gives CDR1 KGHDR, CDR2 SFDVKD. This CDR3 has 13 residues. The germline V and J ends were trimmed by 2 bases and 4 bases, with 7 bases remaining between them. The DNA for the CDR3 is TGTGCCACCAGTGATTGGGGGGGCACTGAAGCTTTCTTT. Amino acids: CATSDWGGTEAFF.

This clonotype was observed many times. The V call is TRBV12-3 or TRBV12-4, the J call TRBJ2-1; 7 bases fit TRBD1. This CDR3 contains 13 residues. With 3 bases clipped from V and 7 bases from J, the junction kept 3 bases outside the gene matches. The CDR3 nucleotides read TGTGCCAGCAGTTTTTCACAGGGGAATGAGCAGTTCTTC. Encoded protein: CASSFSQGNEQFF.

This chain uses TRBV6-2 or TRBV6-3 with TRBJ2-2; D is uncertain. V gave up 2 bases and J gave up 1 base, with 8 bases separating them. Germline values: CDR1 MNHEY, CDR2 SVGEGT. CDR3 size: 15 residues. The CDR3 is CASSYRVWNTGELFF. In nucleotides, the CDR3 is TGTGCCAGCAGTTACAGGGTATGGAACACCGGGGAGCTGTTTTTT.

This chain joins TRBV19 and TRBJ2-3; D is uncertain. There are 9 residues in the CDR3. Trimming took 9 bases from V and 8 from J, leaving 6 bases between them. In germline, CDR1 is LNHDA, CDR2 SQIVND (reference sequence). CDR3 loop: CASTTTQYF. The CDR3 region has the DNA TGTGCCAGCACGACTACGCAGTATTTT.

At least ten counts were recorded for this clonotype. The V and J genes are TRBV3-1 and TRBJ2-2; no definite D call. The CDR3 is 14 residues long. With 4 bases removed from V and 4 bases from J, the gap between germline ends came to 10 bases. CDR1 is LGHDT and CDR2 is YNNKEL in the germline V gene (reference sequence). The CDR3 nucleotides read TGTGCCAGCAGCCTCCAGCGAGTCACCGGGGAGCTGTTTTTT. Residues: CASSLQRVTGELFF.

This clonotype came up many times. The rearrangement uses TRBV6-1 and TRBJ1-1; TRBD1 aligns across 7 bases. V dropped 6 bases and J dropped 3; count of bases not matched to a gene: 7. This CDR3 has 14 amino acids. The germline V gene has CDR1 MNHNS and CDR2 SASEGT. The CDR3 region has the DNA TGTGCCAGCAGAGAGACAGGGCGGGACACTGAAGCTTTCTTT. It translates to CASRETGRDTEAFF.

CDR3 sequence reads: CASSEVWGTSGKATQYF. CDR3 DNA: TGTGCCAGCAGTGAAGTATGGGGGACTAGCGGGAAGGCGACCCAGTACTTC. The genes are TRBV2 and TRBJ2-3; 13 positions match TRBD2. The J call may be in error: the DNA end matches TRBJ2-5 better. This CDR3 comprises 17 residues. Looked up from germline, CDR1 is SNHLY and CDR2 is FYNNEI.

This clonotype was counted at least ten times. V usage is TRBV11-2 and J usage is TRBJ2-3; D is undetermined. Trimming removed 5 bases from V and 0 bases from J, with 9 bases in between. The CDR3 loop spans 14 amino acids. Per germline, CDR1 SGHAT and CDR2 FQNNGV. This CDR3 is CASSLRRSTDTQYF. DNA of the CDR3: TGTGCCAGCAGCCTCCGGCGTAGCACAGATACGCAGTATTTT.

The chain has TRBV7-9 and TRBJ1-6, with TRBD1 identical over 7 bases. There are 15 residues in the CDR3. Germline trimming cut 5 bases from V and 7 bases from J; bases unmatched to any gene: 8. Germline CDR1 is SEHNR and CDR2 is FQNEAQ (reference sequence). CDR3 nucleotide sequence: TGTGCCAGCAGCCCCCTGGGACAGTTAAATTCACCCCTCCACTTT. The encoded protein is CASSPLGQLNSPLHF.

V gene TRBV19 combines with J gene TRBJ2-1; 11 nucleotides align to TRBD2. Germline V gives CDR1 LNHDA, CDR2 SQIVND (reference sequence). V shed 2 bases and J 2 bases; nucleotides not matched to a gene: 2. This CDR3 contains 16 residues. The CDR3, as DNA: TGTGCCAGTAGTATAACGACTAGCGGGGCCTACAATGAGCAGTTCTTC. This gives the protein CASSITTSGAYNEQFF.

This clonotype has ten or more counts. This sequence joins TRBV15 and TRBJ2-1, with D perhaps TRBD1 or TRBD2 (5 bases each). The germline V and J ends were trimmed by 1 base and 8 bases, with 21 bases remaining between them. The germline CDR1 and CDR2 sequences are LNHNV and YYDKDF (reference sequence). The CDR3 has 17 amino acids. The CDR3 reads CATSRGAVIMLGDEQFF. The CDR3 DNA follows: TGTGCCACCAGCAGAGGGGCGGTTATAATGTTGGGGGATGAGCAGTTCTTC.

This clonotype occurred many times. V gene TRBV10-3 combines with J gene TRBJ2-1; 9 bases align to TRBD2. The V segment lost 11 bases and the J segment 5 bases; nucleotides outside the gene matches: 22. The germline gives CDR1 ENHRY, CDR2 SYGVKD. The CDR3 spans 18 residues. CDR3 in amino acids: CASSSARGKREAHNEQFF. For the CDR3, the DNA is TGTGCCTCCTCCTCGGCTAGGGGGAAGCGGGAGGCCCACAATGAGCAGTTCTTC.

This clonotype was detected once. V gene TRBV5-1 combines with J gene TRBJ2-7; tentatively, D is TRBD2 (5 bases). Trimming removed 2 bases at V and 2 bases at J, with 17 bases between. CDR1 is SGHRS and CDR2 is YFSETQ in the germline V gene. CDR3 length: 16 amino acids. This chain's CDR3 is CASSLSVFGETYEQYF. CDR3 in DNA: TGCGCCAGCAGCTTAAGTGTTTTCGGGGAAACCTACGAGCAGTACTTC.